A selection of T cell receptor beta chains follows, all from one sample in a study of blood T cell repertoires in COVID-19. Clones were read by immunoSEQ multiplex PCR, and TCRdb kept only the in-frame ones, dropping some. Here the sample spans approximately 310,000 clones, about 85% being singletons. Sample: PBMCs or T cells enriched from blood (not recorded which). The receptors stem from a young woman who had been exposed to COVID-19. Each CDR3 is given with its conserved first and last residue. The D gene is left open where the match is weak. Only some rows state a clone size, as once, few, many or a class for expanded clones.

J,D,V,size,DNA,CDR3
TRBJ2-1,TRBD2,TRBV2,-,TGTGCCAGCACCGAAGCGGGAGTCGGTGAGCAGTTCTTC,CASTEAGVGEQFF
TRBJ2-3,-,TRBV5-1,-,TGCGCCAGCAGCTTGGGCGGTGTAGCAGCTCCAGATACGCAGTATTTT,CASSLGGVAAPDTQYF
TRBJ1-2,TRBD1,TRBV29-1,-,TGCAGCGTTGAAGGGACAGGGCAGGGCTACACCTTC,CSVEGTGQGYTF
TRBJ1-1,-,TRBV27,-,TGTGCCAGCAGTAGAGGGAGGGGGTTCACTGAAGCTTTCTTT,CASSRGRGFTEAFF
TRBJ1-1,-,TRBV9,-,TGTGCCAGCAGCGTAGTACAGGGCGGCACTGAAGCTTTCTTT,CASSVVQGGTEAFF
TRBJ2-3,TRBD2,TRBV18,few,TGTGCCAGCTCACCTCGAACGACTAGCGGGAGGAGCACAGATACGCAGTATTTT,CASSPRTTSGRSTDTQYF
TRBJ2-2,-,TRBV7-3,-,TGTGCCAGCAGCTTAAAAGGGAGTCCCGGGGAGCTGTTTTTT,CASSLKGSPGELFF
TRBJ1-4,-,TRBV9,few,TGTGCCAGCAGCGTAGCAGGCAGCACTAATGAAAAACTGTTTTTT,CASSVAGSTNEKLFF
TRBJ2-7,TRBD2,TRBV27,-,TGTGCCAGCAGTCCGGGACTAGCGGGAGGTGAGCAGTACTTC,CASSPGLAGGEQYF
TRBJ2-3,TRBD1,TRBV5-1,-,TGCGCCAGCAGCTTGGGAGGGGGCAGCACAGATACGCAGTATTTT,CASSLGGGSTDTQYF
TRBJ1-2,-,TRBV28,-,TGTGCCAGCAGTTTATCGGGGAACTATGGCTACACCTTC,CASSLSGNYGYTF
TRBJ2-3,TRBD2,TRBV7-2,-,TGTGCCAGCAGCGCCCGACTAGCGGGAGTAACAGATACGCAGTATTTT,CASSARLAGVTDTQYF
TRBJ1-3,TRBD1,TRBV19,-,TGTGCCAGTAGCGACAGGGAAACTGGAAACACCATATATTTT,CASSDRETGNTIYF
TRBJ2-6,-,TRBV14,-,TGTGCCAGCAGCCAAGGGGGGGTATCTGGGGCCAACGTCCTGACTTTC,CASSQGGVSGANVLTF
TRBJ2-1,-,TRBV7-2,-,TGTGCCAGCAGCTTTTCGTCTAGCTATGAGCAGTTCTTC,CASSFSSSYEQFF
TRBJ2-1,-,TRBV5-6,-,TGTGCCAGCAGCTTCGTTCCGGTCGTATACGGCGGCGATGAGCAGTTCTTC,CASSFVPVVYGGDEQFF
TRBJ1-2,TRBD1,TRBV28,-,TGTGCCAGCAGCTCGGACAGGGGGGTCGGGCATGGCTACACCTTC,CASSSDRGVGHGYTF
TRBJ1-1,-,TRBV28,-,TGTGCCAGCAGTTTGCGAAACACTGAAGCTTTCTTT,CASSLRNTEAFF
TRBJ1-1,TRBD1,TRBV2,-,TGTGCCAGCAAGGGACAGGGGGCCACTGAAGCTTTCTTT,CASKGQGATEAFF
TRBJ2-5,TRBD2,TRBV3-1/TRBV3-2,-,TGTGCCAGCAGCCAAGATAGCTTGGCTAGCGGGTTCCAAGAGACCCAGTACTTC,CASSQDSLASGFQETQYF
TRBJ2-7,-,TRBV6-2/TRBV6-3,-,TGTGCCAGCAGTTACTCGGGCCTGCCCTCCTACGAGCAGTACTTC,CASSYSGLPSYEQYF
TRBJ2-1,TRBD2,TRBV28,-,TGTGCCAGCAGCTTGGCGTCTAGCGGGAACAATGAGCAGTTCTTC,CASSLASSGNNEQFF
TRBJ2-3,-,TRBV14,-,TGTGCCAGCAGCCAAGATGGGGAGTACGCAGATACGCAGTATTTT,CASSQDGEYADTQYF
TRBJ2-1,-,TRBV12-3/TRBV12-4,-,TGTGCCAGCAGTTTTTTACTTTCCAATGAGCAGTTCTTC,CASSFLLSNEQFF
TRBJ2-5,TRBD2,TRBV5-4,-,TGTGCCAGCAGCCCCGGGACTAGCGGGGAAGAGACCCAGTACTTC,CASSPGTSGEETQYF
TRBJ1-1,TRBD1,TRBV28,-,TGTGCCAGTTCTACCGGGACAGCTCTGAACACTGAAGCTTTCTTT,CASSTGTALNTEAFF
TRBJ1-1,-,TRBV14,-,TGTGCCAGCAGCCAGTGGGGGCTTGAGGTTTTAGGGGCTTTCTTT,CASSQWGLEVLGAFF
TRBJ1-5,TRBD1,TRBV7-9,-,TGTGCCAGCAGCTCAGTAGGAACAGGGGTCCCCCATCAGCCCCAGCATTTT,CASSSVGTGVPHQPQHF